A single T cell receptor (beta chain) is shown here with its context. Sequencing was performed with immunoSEQ multiplex PCR; in TCRdb, only in-frame clones are kept and a portion is missing. The sample shows 180,000 or so clones, around 88% of them seen only once. The sample originates from a study of blood T cell repertoires in COVID-19. Study at large: The United States, Italy and Spain provided the acute and convalescent COVID-19 samples. From T cells, B-cell-depleted T cells, or PBMCs came the material, which was cDNA or gDNA.

Study members were between about 18 and 89 years old and lived in around 24 US regions. Each participant's cohort was designated according to participant-reported clinical history. The TCR comes from a man in his forties with acute COVID-19. The sample taken for sequencing was PBMCs or T cells enriched from blood (not recorded which).

CDR3 protein: CASSPDRDTGELFF. DNA of the CDR3: TGTGCCAGCAGCCCCGACAGGGACACCGGGGAGCTGTTTTTT. The gene calls are TRBV7-8 and TRBJ2-2; 7 bases line up with TRBD1. Germline trimming cut 5 bases from V and 3 bases from J; bases unmatched to any gene: 3. This CDR3 has 14 amino acids. CDR1 and CDR2 (germline): SGHVS, FQNEAQ.